A single sample gave rise to the 14 T cell receptor beta chains below, sequenced in a study of T-cell reconstitution after alpha-beta-depleted transplantation in children. Preparation of the TCRbeta library involved a method that used unique molecular identifiers. Using its own MiXCR run on the PCR reads, TCRdb lists one record per CDR3 protein. The data show more than 500,000 distinct CDR3 sequences, with over 9.5% seen just once and less than 15% held by the top ten. The specimen was PBMCs, mostly from graft donor cells, collected 180 days after TCRalphabeta/CD19-depleted stem cell transplant. The origin of the receptors is a female patient aged 2-9 years who had a stem cell transplant for aplastic anemia, so the T cells may come from the graft donor.

The chain joins TRBV20-1 to TRBJ2-3; 11 bases align to TRBD2. Per the germline V gene, CDR1 is DFQATT and CDR2 is SNEGSKA (reference sequence). The CDR3 contains 17 residues. The junction had 12 bases not matched to a gene; V was cut back by 4 bases and J by 3 bases. CDR3 region: CSAKTSGSPSGTDTQYF. The DNA of the CDR3 is TGCAGTGCTAAAACTAGCGGGAGCCCCTCGGGTACAGATACGCAGTATTTT.

This clonotype has ten or more counts. This chain joins TRBV7-2 and TRBJ1-1; D unclear. The germline CDR1 and CDR2 sequences are SGHTA and FQGNSA. V was pared by 4 bases and J by 4 bases, with 10 bases between. This CDR3 is built from 13 residues. This CDR3 is CASSSHPRTEAFF. The CDR3 DNA reads as TGTGCCAGCAGCTCACATCCCCGCACTGAAGCTTTCTTT.

This clonotype was counted at least ten times. This chain uses TRBV28 with TRBJ1-5; a possible D gene is TRBD1 (6 bases). Per the germline V gene, CDR1 is MDHEN and CDR2 is SYDVKM. With 8 bases removed from V and 0 bases from J, the gap between germline ends came to 11 bases. The CDR3 covers 14 residues. CDR3 amino acids: CASSGAYSNQPQHF. CDR3 bases: TGTGCCAGCTCAGGGGCGTATAGCAATCAGCCCCAGCATTTT.

This chain connects TRBV30 to TRBJ2-5; D uncertain. There are 15 residues in the CDR3. V was cut by 3 bases and J by 1 base, with 15 bases left in between. Germline V CDR1 and CDR2: GTSNPN, SVGIG (reference sequence). CDR3: CAWSRTDEIQETQYF. The CDR3 DNA sequence: TGTGCCTGGAGCCGGACCGACGAAATCCAAGAGACCCAGTACTTC.

This chain uses TRBV20-1 with TRBJ2-7; 9 nucleotides align to TRBD2. Per germline, CDR1 DFQATT and CDR2 SNEGSKA (reference sequence). CDR3 size: 14 residues. Trimming at V came to 6 bases and at J to 7 bases, leaving 13 bases not matched to a gene. CDR3 amino acids: CSAAKLSGSGEQYF. CDR3 in DNA: TGCAGTGCCGCAAAGCTTAGCGGGAGCGGGGAGCAGTACTTC.

The V gene is TRBV29-1, the J gene TRBJ2-1, with D perhaps matching TRBD2 (5 bases). V lost 2 bases, J lost 5 bases, and 13 bases lay in between. This CDR3 comprises 14 residues. CDR1 is SQVTM, CDR2 ANQGSEA, per germline. CDR3 nucleotide sequence: TGCAGCGTTGAAATCGGCGGGTGGAACAATGAGCAGTTCTTC. It yields the protein CSVEIGGWNNEQFF.

J is TRBJ1-5 and V is TRBV7-8, with 8 bases that match TRBD1. Germline assignment: CDR1 SGHVS and CDR2 FQNEAQ. The ends lost 4 bases at V and 2 bases at J; junction bases unmatched: 4. The CDR3 has 15 residues. CDR3 in amino acids: CASSSDRAGNQPQHF. CDR3 in DNA: TGTGCCAGCAGCTCGGACAGGGCTGGCAATCAGCCCCAGCATTTT. The full variable domain, completed using reference TRBV7-8 and TRBJ1-5, is GAGVSQSPRYKVAKRGQDVALRCDPISGHVSLFWYQQALGQGPEFLTYFQNEAQLDKSGLPSDRFFAERPEGSVSTLKIQRTQQEDSAVYLCASSSDRAGNQPQHFGDGTRLSIL.

The table lists this clonotype with many counts. The rearrangement uses TRBV3-1 and TRBJ2-7, with no clear D. The germline CDR1 and CDR2 sequences are LGHDT and YNNKEL (reference sequence). V was cut by 1 base and J by 0 bases, with 7 bases left in between. This CDR3 spans 14 amino acids. The CDR3 spells CASSQVPASYEQYV. The DNA of the CDR3 is TGTGCCAGCAGCCAAGTTCCGGCCTCCTACGAGCAGTACGTC.

This clonotype was observed many times. The V gene is TRBV12-3 or TRBV12-4, the J gene TRBJ2-7; 12 bases fit TRBD1. The CDR3 consists of 14 residues. The V and J ends lost 6 bases and 5 bases, in that order; junction bases with no gene match: 5. CDR3 coding DNA: TGTGCCAGCAGGGGGACAGGGGGCGTGAACGAGCAGTACTTC. This gives the protein CASRGTGGVNEQYF.

This clonotype has a handful of counts. The chain employs TRBV27 and TRBJ2-2; unclear D gene. The CDR3 is 16 residues long. Germline V gene sequence: CDR1 MNHEY, CDR2 SMNVEV (reference sequence). V lost 1 base and J 1 base, leaving 10 bases between the germline ends. This chain's CDR3 is CASSLFAGLNTGELFF. In nucleotides, the CDR3 is TGTGCCAGCAGTTTATTCGCAGGATTGAACACCGGGGAGCTGTTTTTT.

The chain has TRBV5-1 and TRBJ1-2; 7 positions agree with TRBD1. V dropped 6 bases and J dropped 4; count of bases not matched to a gene: 9. The CDR3 has 14 residues. The germline V gene has CDR1 SGHRS and CDR2 YFSETQ. The CDR3 coding sequence is TGCGCCAGCACCCTGGAAGGGGGCGCCTATGGCTACACCTTC. It encodes CASTLEGGAYGYTF.

V usage is TRBV4-1 and J usage is TRBJ1-5, with 7 bases that match TRBD1. CDR3 length equals 15 residues. The germline gives CDR1 MGHRA, CDR2 YSYEKL. The V segment lost 3 bases and the J segment 4 bases; nucleotides outside the gene matches: 6. The CDR3 is CASSHQGTVNQPQHF. The DNA for the CDR3 is TGCGCCAGCAGCCATCAGGGGACAGTTAATCAGCCCCAGCATTTT.

V is TRBV15 and J is TRBJ2-7; D remains unclear. Germline V CDR1 and CDR2: LNHNV, YYDKDF (reference sequence). Trimming left V 0 bases short and J 6 bases short, with 12 bases between. The CDR3 sequence is 14 residues long. DNA of the CDR3: TGTGCCACCAGCAGAGACCCCCATCTGGCCGAGCAGTACGTC. Its protein is CATSRDPHLAEQYV.

A few counts support this clonotype. This rearrangement joins TRBV12-3 or TRBV12-4 to TRBJ2-7; D is unclear. The CDR3 runs 12 residues. V lost 4 bases to trimming and J lost 4 bases, with 8 bases between them. The CDR3 nucleotides are TGTGCCAGCAGTTCGCCCCGGTACGAGCAGTACTTC. Translation gives CASSSPRYEQYF.